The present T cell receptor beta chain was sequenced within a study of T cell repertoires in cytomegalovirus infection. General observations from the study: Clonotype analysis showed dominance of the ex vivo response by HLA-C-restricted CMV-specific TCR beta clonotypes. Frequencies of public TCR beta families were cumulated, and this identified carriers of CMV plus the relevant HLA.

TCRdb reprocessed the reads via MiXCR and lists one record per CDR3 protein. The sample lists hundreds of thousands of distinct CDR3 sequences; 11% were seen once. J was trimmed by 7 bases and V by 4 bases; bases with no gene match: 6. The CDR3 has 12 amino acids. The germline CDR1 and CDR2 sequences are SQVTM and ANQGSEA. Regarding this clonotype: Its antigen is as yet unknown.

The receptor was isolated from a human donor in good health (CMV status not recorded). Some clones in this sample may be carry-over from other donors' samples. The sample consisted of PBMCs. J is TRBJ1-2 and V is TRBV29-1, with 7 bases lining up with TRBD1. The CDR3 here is CSVVSGGFGYTF. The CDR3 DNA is TGCAGCGTTGTATCAGGGGGTTTTGGCTACACCTTC.